This passage covers 21 T cell receptor beta chains from one sample sequenced in a study of neurological immune-mediated disorders. TCRdb re-called the 5' RACE reads through MiXCR, storing one row per CDR3 protein. The data show 69,000 or so distinct CDR3 sequences, around 4.8% seen once. Sequencing input: PBMCs. The receptors shown here come from a woman aged 70-85 years with multiple sclerosis.

This clonotype came up many times. The CDR3 region is CASSLAGPGSNGYTF. DNA of the CDR3: TGCGCCAGCAGCTTGGCCGGGCCGGGGAGCAATGGCTACACCTTC. J is TRBJ1-2 and V is TRBV5-1, with D unresolved. CDR1 and CDR2 (germline): SGHRS, YFSETQ. This CDR3 is 15 amino acids long. Deletions cut 0 bases from V and 6 bases from J, with 15 bases between.

This clonotype came up many times. The genes are TRBV27 and TRBJ2-1; D is unresolved. Between the trimmed V and J ends, which lost 6 bases and 1 base, there was a span of 4 bases. CDR1 is MNHEY and CDR2 is SMNVEV in the germline V gene (reference sequence). The CDR3 spans 12 residues. The CDR3 DNA sequence: TGTGCCAGCAGCAAATCCTACAATGAGCAGTTCTTC. Protein: CASSKSYNEQFF.

This clonotype has a count of ten or more. The J gene is TRBJ2-7, the V gene TRBV12-3 or TRBV12-4, with 9 bases lining up with TRBD2. The length of the CDR3 is 15 residues. V trimming: 6 bases; J trimming: 1 base; junction bases outside the gene matches: 7. For the CDR3, the DNA is TGTGCCAGCAGCCTCGAACTAGCGGGTTCCTACGAGCAGTACTTC. Amino acids: CASSLELAGSYEQYF.

This clonotype was detected ten times or more. The rearrangement joins TRBV20-1 to TRBJ1-2; 8 nucleotides align to TRBD1. Germline V gene data show CDR1 as DFQATT and CDR2 as SNEGSKA (reference sequence). The CDR3 runs 12 residues. Losses at the gene ends were 5 bases for V and 7 bases for J; bases not matched to a gene: 6. This CDR3 is CSAPRGQFGYTF. The CDR3 coding sequence is TGCAGTGCTCCCAGGGGGCAGTTTGGCTACACCTTC.

This clonotype was seen at least ten times. The CDR3 is CASSYQTGNIYEQYF. DNA for the CDR3: TGTGCCAGCAGCTACCAGACAGGGAACATCTACGAGCAGTACTTC. The V gene is TRBV5-6, the J gene TRBJ2-7, with 7 bases matching TRBD1. Germline CDR1 SGHDT, CDR2 YYEEEE. There are 15 residues in the CDR3. The V gene end was trimmed by 3 bases and the J gene end by 3 bases; junction bases not matched to a gene: 9.

This clonotype was picked up many times. The V call is TRBV7-3, the J call TRBJ2-2, with a possible D match to TRBD1 (5 bases). Germline V gene sequence: CDR1 SGHTA, CDR2 FQGTGA. The CDR3 is 16 amino acids. The V end was cut by 5 bases, the J end by 4 bases, with 17 bases between. The CDR3 reads CASSPTGYERTGELFF. As DNA, the CDR3 is TGTGCCAGCAGCCCAACAGGCTATGAACGCACCGGGGAGCTGTTTTTT.

This clonotype has a count of ten or more. This rearrangement joins TRBV7-9 to TRBJ1-5; the D is unclear. From germline, CDR1 is SEHNR and CDR2 FQNEAQ (reference sequence). Trimming removed 3 bases from V and 9 bases from J, with 9 bases in between. The CDR3 runs 12 residues. CDR3 amino acids: CASSFDRTPQHF. In DNA, the CDR3 is TGTGCCAGCAGCTTCGACCGGACGCCCCAGCATTTT.

In this sample, this clonotype turned up many times. This chain links TRBV9 with TRBJ2-5, with TRBD2 as a possible D gene (5 bases). The germline V gene encodes CDR1 SGDLS and CDR2 YYNGEE. V was cut by 4 bases and J by 0 bases, with 13 bases left in between. The CDR3 is 15 residues long. CDR3 DNA: TGTGCCAGCAGCCTAGACATAGCGAACCAAGAGACCCAGTACTTC. Translation: CASSLDIANQETQYF. Variable domain in full (rest from reference TRBV9 and TRBJ2-5): DSGVTQTPKHLITATGQRVTLRCSPRSGDLSVYWYQQSLDQGLQFLIQYYNGEERAKGNILERFSAQQFPDLHSELNLSSLELGDSALYFCASSLDIANQETQYFGPGTRLLVL.

This clonotype was seen at least ten times. The chain links TRBV7-3 to TRBJ2-5, with D perhaps matching TRBD2 (5 bases). The CDR3 has 14 amino acids. The germline gives CDR1 SGHTA, CDR2 FQGTGA. With 5 bases removed from V and 5 bases from J, the gap between germline ends came to 15 bases. The CDR3 nucleotides are TGTGCCAGCAGCCCCGGTCAGAGGAGGGAGACCCAGTACTTC. Protein sequence: CASSPGQRRETQYF.

This clonotype was observed a handful of times. V and J are TRBV27 and TRBJ1-2; possible D gene TRBD1, 5 bases. This CDR3 comprises 12 residues. Trimming shortened V by 7 bases and J by 3 bases, and 9 bases separated the two germline ends. The germline gives CDR1 MNHEY, CDR2 SMNVEV (reference sequence). The CDR3 sequence: CASMGVDYGYTF. CDR3 nucleotide sequence: TGTGCCAGCATGGGGGTAGACTATGGCTACACCTTC.

In this sample, this clonotype turned up many times. The chain joins TRBV7-2 to TRBJ2-1, with D uncertain. The CDR3 length is 17 residues. Germline V gene lookup returns CDR1 SGHTA and CDR2 FQGNSA. The V and J ends lost 5 bases and 5 bases respectively, with 22 bases between them. The CDR3 coding sequence is TGTGCCAGCAGCCATCCCGTCCGCGTTGGTATGGACAATGAGCAGTTCTTC. This codes for CASSHPVRVGMDNEQFF. Together with reference TRBV7-2 and TRBJ2-1, the CDR3 gives the full variable domain: GAGVSQSPSNKVTEKGKDVELRCDPISGHTALYWYRQSLGQGLEFLIYFQGNSAPDKSGLPSDRFSAERTGGSVSTLTIQRTQQEDSAVYLCASSHPVRVGMDNEQFFGPGTRLTVL.

This clonotype was counted ten times or more. J is TRBJ2-1 and V is TRBV20-1; 16 bases are shared with TRBD2. CDR1 and CDR2 (germline): DFQATT, SNEGSKA (reference sequence). This CDR3 spans 17 amino acids. Losses at the gene ends were 6 bases for V and 5 bases for J; bases not matched to a gene: 10. Here the CDR3 DNA reads TGCAGTGCAATCCCGGGACTAGCGGGAGGGTCTCACAATGAGCAGTTCTTC. This translates into CSAIPGLAGGSHNEQFF.

There are many counts of this clonotype. J is TRBJ2-1 and V is TRBV27, with a weak D call TRBD2 (6 bases). V was clipped by 5 bases and J by 1 base, with 9 bases between them. In germline, CDR1 is MNHEY, CDR2 SMNVEV (reference sequence). This CDR3 region has 14 residues. The CDR3: CASSDSGSYNEQFF. Written as DNA, the CDR3 is TGTGCCAGCAGTGATAGCGGATCCTACAATGAGCAGTTCTTC.

V is TRBV18 and J is TRBJ2-7; 7 bases are a match to TRBD1. J lost 2 bases, V lost 4 bases, and 8 bases had no gene match. This CDR3 is 15 amino acids long. From germline, CDR1 is KGHSH and CDR2 LQKENI. The CDR3 spells CASSLPGTAAYEQYF. The CDR3 bases are TGTGCCAGCTCACTTCCCGGGACAGCAGCCTACGAGCAGTACTTC.

This clonotype was counted at least ten times. The CDR3 is CASSSLAGGVSNEQFF. CDR3 sequence (DNA): TGTGCCAGCAGTTCACTAGCGGGAGGGGTTAGCAATGAGCAGTTCTTC. V is TRBV7-9 and J is TRBJ2-1; TRBD2 aligns across 13 bases. The CDR3 runs 16 residues. Germline CDR1 SEHNR, CDR2 FQNEAQ (reference sequence). Losses at the gene ends were 6 bases for V and 6 bases for J; bases not matched to a gene: 8.

At least ten counts were recorded for this clonotype. The chain employs TRBV20-1 and TRBJ2-5, with D perhaps TRBD1 or TRBD2 (5 bases each). CDR1 DFQATT and CDR2 SNEGSKA come from the germline V gene (reference sequence). Trimming took 6 bases from V and 0 from J, leaving 23 bases between them. The CDR3 spans 17 residues. The CDR3 DNA reads TGCAGTGCAAACGGGGCCCCCGGGGACGGGTACCAAGAGACCCAGTACTTC. This encodes CSANGAPGDGYQETQYF.

This clonotype was recorded many times. The chain employs TRBV3-1 and TRBJ2-2; 8 positions agree with TRBD1. There are 13 residues in the CDR3. V shed 6 bases and J 6 bases; nucleotides not matched to a gene: 3. From germline, CDR1 is LGHDT and CDR2 YNNKEL (reference sequence). The CDR3 loop is CASRQQGAGELFF. The CDR3 bases are TGTGCCAGCAGACAACAGGGGGCCGGGGAGCTGTTTTTT.

This clonotype was observed at least ten times. The genes are TRBV20-1 and TRBJ2-1, with D possibly TRBD2 on 5 matching bases. V lost 3 bases and J 6 bases, leaving 15 bases between the germline ends. CDR3 length equals 14 residues. Looked up from germline, CDR1 is DFQATT and CDR2 is SNEGSKA (reference sequence). The CDR3 here is CSASGLGLGNEQFF. The CDR3 bases are TGCAGTGCTAGCGGACTCGGCTTGGGCAATGAGCAGTTCTTC.

This clonotype was seen more than once but under ten times. CDR3 loop: CASSLAGGLNTEAFF. The CDR3 DNA follows: TGCGCCAGCAGCTTAGCAGGGGGGCTGAACACTGAAGCTTTCTTT. V usage is TRBV5-1 and J usage is TRBJ1-1; 7 bases are shared with TRBD1. Germline V lookup: CDR1 SGHRS, CDR2 YFSETQ. This CDR3 region has 15 residues. J gave up 0 bases and V 2 bases, and 4 bases lay outside the gene matches.

This clonotype was counted ten times or more. The chain combines TRBV27 with TRBJ2-5; 7 bases map to TRBD1. CDR1 is MNHEY and CDR2 is SMNVEV in the germline V gene (reference sequence). The CDR3 covers 12 residues. V trimming: 10 bases; J trimming: 5 bases; junction bases outside the gene matches: 7. DNA of the CDR3: TGTGCCACCAGGGGGTCATTGGAGACCCAGTACTTC. Residues: CATRGSLETQYF.

This clonotype was counted ten times or more. This sequence joins TRBV20-1 and TRBJ2-7; 9 bases are shared with TRBD1. The ends lost 6 bases at V and 3 bases at J; junction bases unmatched: 9. Looked up from germline, CDR1 is DFQATT and CDR2 is SNEGSKA (reference sequence). The CDR3 length is 14 residues. CDR3 bases: TGCAGTGCCCGAACCCCGGGACAGGGCTACGAGCAGTACTTC. It is translated as CSARTPGQGYEQYF.